This T cell receptor beta chain was observed in a study of tumor-infiltrating lymphocytes in localized non-small cell lung cancer. TCRdb's table, derived via immunoSEQ multiplex PCR, lists solely in-frame clones and lacks some. The sample has some 21,000 clones; 80% are singletons. On this clone itself: Its specificity is unknown.

V shed 7 bases and J shed 0 bases, with 13 bases lying between them. Per the germline V gene, CDR1 is LNHDA and CDR2 is SQIVND (reference sequence). The CDR3 is made up of 15 amino acids. General study findings and limits: Tumors had more T cell infiltration than uninvolved lung, per TCRbeta sequencing and CD3 counts.

Sequenced material: lung tumor tissue. The chain recombines TRBV19 with TRBJ1-5, with TRBD1 as a possible D gene (5 bases). The sequence derives from a human donor with non-small cell lung cancer. CDR3 protein: CASTQDTYSNQPQHF. The CDR3 region has the DNA TGTGCCAGTACCCAGGACACGTATAGCAATCAGCCCCAGCATTTT.